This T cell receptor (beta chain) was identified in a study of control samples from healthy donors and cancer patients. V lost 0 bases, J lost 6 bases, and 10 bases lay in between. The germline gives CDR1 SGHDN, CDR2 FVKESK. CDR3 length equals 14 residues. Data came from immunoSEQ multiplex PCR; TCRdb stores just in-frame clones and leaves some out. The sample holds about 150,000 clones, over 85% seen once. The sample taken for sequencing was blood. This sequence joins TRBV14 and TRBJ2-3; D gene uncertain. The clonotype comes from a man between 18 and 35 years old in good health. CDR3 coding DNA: TGTGCCAGCAGCCAAGATATGCCGGTGGATACGCAGTATTTT. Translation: CASSQDMPVDTQYF. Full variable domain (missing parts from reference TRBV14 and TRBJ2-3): EAGVTQFPSHSVIEKGQTVTLRCDPISGHDNLYWYRRVMGKEIKFLLHFVKESKQDESGMPNNRFLAERTGGTYSTLKVQPAELEDSGVYFCASSQDMPVDTQYFGPGTRLTVL.